Following are 32 T cell receptor beta chains from one sample sequenced in a study of T cell clonality in common variable immunodeficiency. Their antigen targets remain unknown. The protocol was immunoSEQ multiplex PCR, while the TCRdb copy is restricted to in-frame clones and leaves out a portion. The sample contains approximately 28,000 clones, none occurring once; approximately 3% lies in the top ten. Findings and limits, study-wide: Common variable immunodeficiency TCR beta sequences reportedly had fewer deletions and N-nucleotide insertions.

Sequencing was done on a sample of peripheral blood mononuclear cells. Receptor source: a human donor with common variable immunodeficiency.

Notes on this clone: The read ends 3 residues shy of where the CDR3 ends; the end is completed using the germline J gene. This chain connects TRBV2 to TRBJ2-7; 8 bases fit TRBD1. Per the germline V gene, CDR1 is SNHLY and CDR2 is FYNNEI. The CDR3 consists of 16 residues. The V segment lost 3 bases and the J segment 3 bases; nucleotides outside the gene matches: 10. The CDR3 protein is CASSDLLPGQDYEQYF. Incomplete CDR3 DNA: TGTGCCAGCAGTGACCTACTACCGGGACAGGACTACGAG.

This clone was counted between two and nine times. With the read ending 3 residues before the CDR3 end, the germline J gene is used to fill in that end. This rearrangement joins TRBV20-1 to TRBJ2-7, with 9 nucleotides matching TRBD2. Germline CDR1 DFQATT, CDR2 SNEGSKA (reference sequence). This CDR3 has 16 amino acids. Unmatched junction bases numbered 6, after V lost 0 bases and J lost 0 bases. The CDR3 is CSARDLKTSGSYEQYF. The CDR3 DNA, read in part, is TGCAGTGCTAGAGATCTCAAGACTAGCGGCTCCTACGAG.

The sample holds many counts of this clone. The CDR3 end falls 3 residues outside the read, so it is completed with the germline J gene. The rearrangement uses TRBV30 and TRBJ2-1; TRBD1 matches at 11 bases. The V gene's germline CDR1 is GTSNPN and CDR2 SVGIG (reference sequence). The CDR3 has 15 residues. V shed 4 bases, J shed 5 bases, and the junction held 7 bases outside the gene matches. CDR3 loop: CAWMTRDRGNNEQFF. Incomplete CDR3 DNA: TGTGCCTGGATGACCCGGGACAGGGGGAACAATGAG.

This clone was found a few times. Read coverage stops 3 residues before the CDR3 terminus; the germline J gene supplies the remainder. J is TRBJ2-7 and V is TRBV5-1, with 9 positions matching TRBD1. Germline V gene data show CDR1 as SGHRS and CDR2 as YFSETQ. There are 16 residues in the CDR3. The trim removed 0 bases at V and 2 bases at J, leaving 6 bases unmatched. The CDR3 bases that were read are TGCGCCAGCAGCTTGGAATCGAGACAGGGGGCCTACGAG. It is translated as CASSLESRQGAYE. The whole CDR3 region reads CASSLESRQGAYEQYF.

This clone was counted many times. Read data end 3 residues before the CDR3 end; the end is taken from the germline J gene. This sequence joins TRBV16 and TRBJ2-1; 11 bases align to TRBD1. Germline-derived CDR1 and CDR2 are KGHSY and FQNENV. V was clipped by 3 bases and J by 6 bases; unmatched bases: 4. This CDR3 is built from 15 residues. CDR3 residues: CASSHYGTGGNEQFF. The covered CDR3 bases are TGTGCCAGCAGCCATTACGGGACAGGGGGCAATGAG.

This clone occurred a few times. The read ends 3 residues before the CDR3 terminus; that terminus is restored from the germline J gene. The chain joins TRBV20-1 to TRBJ1-6, with 10 bases identical to TRBD1. The germline gives CDR1 DFQATT, CDR2 SNEGSKA (reference sequence). The CDR3 loop spans 13 amino acids. The trim removed 3 bases at V and 9 bases at J, leaving 2 bases unmatched. CDR3 sequence reads: CSASRDRGSPLHF. CDR3 bases read: TGCAGTGCTAGCCGGGACAGGGGTTCACCC.

This clone has more than one count but fewer than ten. The read comes to an end 3 residues before the CDR3 does, leaving the germline J gene to fill in the end. This rearrangement joins TRBV6-4 to TRBJ2-2, with 13 bases lining up with TRBD2. The V segment lost 2 bases and the J segment 8 bases; nucleotides outside the gene matches: 5. Germline CDR1 MRHNA, CDR2 SNTAGT. The CDR3 consists of 16 residues. The DNA read from the CDR3 is TGTGCCAGCAGTGACGGACTAGCGGGAGTTACGGGGGAG. Protein product: CASSDGLAGVTGE. The CDR3 as a whole reads CASSDGLAGVTGELFF.

This clone has at least ten counts. Coverage ceases 3 residues before the CDR3 finishes, and the germline J gene fills in the end. The V call is TRBV29-1, the J call TRBJ1-1; the D gene is possibly TRBD1 (5 bases). Trimming cost V 4 bases and J 0 bases, with 9 bases left between them. Germline V gives CDR1 SQVTM, CDR2 ANQGSEA. The CDR3 is 13 amino acids. The CDR3 DNA, read in part, is TGCAGCGTTGGGGGCAGGCTGAACACTGAA. It codes for CSVGGRLNTE. The whole CDR3 reads CSVGGRLNTEAFF.

Turning to this clone: From the germline J gene comes the end of the CDR3, since the read stops 3 residues before it. The chain employs TRBV2 and TRBJ2-7; TRBD1 aligns across 10 bases. The V and J ends lost 4 bases and 3 bases, in that order; junction bases with no gene match: 3. The CDR3 spans 14 residues. Germline loops: CDR1 SNHLY, CDR2 FYNNEI. CDR3 loop: CASSVGQGFYEQYF. The CDR3 bases that were read are TGTGCCAGCAGTGTGGGACAGGGGTTCTACGAG.

As for this clone: The missing CDR3 end, 3 residues past where the read stops, is filled in from the germline J gene. The genes are TRBV29-1 and TRBJ2-1; the match to TRBD2 covers 14 bases. V was pared by 5 bases and J by 7 bases, with 22 bases of the junction left unmatched. Germline CDR1 and CDR2: SQVTM and ANQGSEA. The length of the CDR3 is 20 residues. CDR3 in amino acids: CSVFSGFLPLRLAGGNEQFF. The CDR3 DNA, read in part, is TGCAGCGTTTTTTCTGGATTCCTACCCCTGCGACTAGCGGGAGGGAATGAG.

With regard to this clone: The observed sequence ends 3 residues before the CDR3 terminus, with the missing tail filled in from the germline J gene. The genes are TRBV19 and TRBJ2-7; 8 nucleotides agree with TRBD2. CDR3 length equals 16 residues. V gave up 6 bases and J gave up 2 bases; unmatched junction bases: 12. Germline loops: CDR1 LNHDA, CDR2 SQIVND (reference sequence). The CDR3 sequence is CASSGVAAGEAYEQYF. The sequenced part of the CDR3 DNA is TGTGCCAGTAGCGGTGTTGCAGCGGGAGAGGCCTACGAG.

About this clone: The read ends 3 residues shy of where the CDR3 ends; the end is completed using the germline J gene. The chain combines TRBV19 with TRBJ2-1, with 9 positions matching TRBD2. Germline V lookup: CDR1 LNHDA, CDR2 SQIVND (reference sequence). There are 15 residues in the CDR3. J was trimmed by 4 bases and V by 3 bases; bases with no gene match: 4. CDR3 protein: CASSIELAGYNEQFF. The DNA read from the CDR3 is TGTGCCAGTAGTATTGAACTAGCGGGTTACAATGAG.

This clone was counted only a few times. From the germline J gene comes the end of the CDR3, since the read stops 3 residues before it. V and J are TRBV5-6 and TRBJ1-5, with D possibly TRBD1 on 5 matching bases. Trimming removed 3 bases from V and 6 bases from J, with 16 bases in between. CDR1 is SGHDT and CDR2 is YYEEEE in the germline V gene. This CDR3 is built from 15 residues. Partial CDR3 DNA: TGTGCCAGCAGCTCGGGGGTAAGCGGGAGTCAGCCC. Protein: CASSSGVSGSQP. In full, the CDR3 reads CASSSGVSGSQPQHF. Based on the CDR3 plus reference TRBV5-6 and TRBJ1-5, the full variable domain is DAGVTQSPTHLIKTRGQQVTLRCSPKSGHDTVSWYQQALGQGPQFIFQYYEEEERQRGNFPDRFSGHQFPNYSSELNVNALLLGDSALYLCASSSGVSGSQPQHFGDGTRLSIL.

This clone has just a few counts. The covered CDR3 bases are TGCAGTGCTAGGATCGCACTAGCGGGAGTAGTCAATGAG. Its translation is CSARIALAGVVNE. From start to end, the CDR3 is CSARIALAGVVNEQFF. V usage is TRBV20-1 and J usage is TRBJ2-1; 11 nucleotides match TRBD2. The sequenced fragment ends 3 residues before the CDR3 boundary, so the rest is inferred from the germline J gene. The J segment lost 6 bases and the V segment lost 3 bases, leaving 10 bases of the junction unmatched. Germline V CDR1 and CDR2: DFQATT, SNEGSKA (reference sequence). This CDR3 is built from 16 residues.

This clone was seen a few times. The read finishes 3 residues shy of the CDR3 end, and the germline J gene is used to complete it. J is TRBJ1-3 and V is TRBV19; TRBD1 might be the D (6 bases). V lost 6 bases and J 0 bases, leaving 12 bases between the germline ends. The CDR3 is made up of 15 amino acids. The V gene's germline CDR1 is LNHDA and CDR2 SQIVND (reference sequence). Here the CDR3 reads CASRRGGLSGNTIYF. Incomplete CDR3 DNA: TGTGCCAGTAGGAGGGGGGGCCTCTCTGGAAACACC.

This clone has at least ten counts. The read terminates 3 residues before the CDR3 end, so the remaining end is supplied by the germline J gene. The V and J genes are TRBV7-6 and TRBJ2-2, with TRBD2 as a possible D gene (7 bases). This CDR3 is 18 amino acids long. The V end was cut by 5 bases, the J end by 2 bases, with 21 bases between. The germline V gene encodes CDR1 SGHVS and CDR2 FNYEAQ. The CDR3 reads CASSRHVQGGGNTGELFF. The sequenced CDR3 bases are TGTGCCAGCAGCCGCCACGTCCAGGGAGGGGGAAACACCGGGGAG.

The table lists this clone with a few counts. The CDR3 end falls 3 residues outside the read, so it is completed with the germline J gene. The J gene is TRBJ2-7, the V gene TRBV7-9; tentatively, D is TRBD1 (5 bases). Trimming removed 5 bases from V and 3 bases from J, with 11 bases in between. The CDR3 is made up of 13 amino acids. The V gene's germline CDR1 is SEHNR and CDR2 FQNEAQ (reference sequence). The DNA read from the CDR3 is TGTGCCAGCAGCCCCAGGGATTTCTACGAG. It codes for CASSPRDFYE. In full, the CDR3 reads CASSPRDFYEQYF.

This clone came up many times. The CDR3 end lies 3 residues beyond the end of the read and is filled in from the germline J gene. V usage is TRBV18 and J usage is TRBJ2-7; TRBD1 agrees at 9 bases. The CDR3 runs 15 residues. V trimming: 1 base; J trimming: 6 bases; junction bases outside the gene matches: 7. Germline CDR1 and CDR2: KGHSH and LQKENI. The sequenced CDR3 bases are TGTGCCAGCTCACCACAAGGGACAGGGCCACCCGAG. This sequence encodes CASSPQGTGPPE. The full CDR3 protein is CASSPQGTGPPEQYF.

Ten or more counts support this clone. The read falls 3 residues short of the CDR3 end, and the missing part is taken from the germline J gene. The chain recombines TRBV20-1 with TRBJ2-1; 9 bases are a match to TRBD2. With V trimmed by 6 bases and J by 3 bases, 12 bases remained unmatched. CDR3 length equals 16 residues. From germline, CDR1 is DFQATT and CDR2 SNEGSKA (reference sequence). The covered CDR3 bases are TGCAGTGCCAATTCCGGGACTAGCCCTCTCTACAATGAG. Encoded protein: CSANSGTSPLYNE. The whole CDR3 region reads CSANSGTSPLYNEQFF.

This clone was counted ten times or more. The observed sequence ends 3 residues before the CDR3 terminus, with the missing tail filled in from the germline J gene. The rearrangement uses TRBV30 and TRBJ2-4, with a possible D match to TRBD1 (5 bases). Germline CDR1 and CDR2: GTSNPN and SVGIG (reference sequence). With 1 base removed from V and 0 bases from J, the gap between germline ends came to 10 bases. CDR3 length equals 15 residues. The sequenced part of the CDR3 DNA is TGTGCCTGGAGTGGGACAAGACTAGCCAAAAACATT. Translation: CAWSGTRLAKNI. The full CDR3 reads CAWSGTRLAKNIQYF.

This clone was found many times. The read finishes 3 residues shy of the CDR3 end, and the germline J gene is used to complete it. The V gene is TRBV19, the J gene TRBJ1-5; D call uncertain. Germline CDR1 is LNHDA and CDR2 is SQIVND (reference sequence). CDR3 length equals 15 residues. V dropped 4 bases and J dropped 2 bases, with 12 bases sitting between them. CDR3 in amino acids: CASSTRAGGNQPQHF. Partial CDR3 DNA: TGTGCCAGTAGTACCCGGGCCGGGGGCAATCAGCCC.

This clone was found many times. The read ends 3 residues before the CDR3 terminus; that terminus is restored from the germline J gene. The gene calls are TRBV10-3 and TRBJ1-5, with D possibly matching TRBD1 (5 bases). This CDR3 contains 15 residues. Between the trimmed V and J ends, which lost 5 bases and 1 base, there was a span of 12 bases. Germline V lookup: CDR1 ENHRY, CDR2 SYGVKD. The CDR3 spells CAISPGIESNQPQHF. The CDR3 DNA, read in part, is TGTGCCATCAGTCCAGGGATTGAAAGCAATCAGCCC.

This clone was recorded at least ten times. The CDR3 end is not reached by the read, which stops 3 residues before it; the germline J gene fills it in. The chain has TRBV5-1 and TRBJ2-3, with D perhaps TRBD1 (6 bases). Germline CDR1 reads SGHRS; CDR2 reads YFSETQ. This CDR3 spans 15 amino acids. Between the trimmed V and J ends, which lost 0 bases and 4 bases, there was a span of 12 bases. Partial CDR3 DNA: TGCGCCAGCAGCTTGGAGGGGGATGTCCCAGATACG. Residues: CASSLEGDVPDT. The whole CDR3 sequence is CASSLEGDVPDTQYF.

This clone was counted ten times or more. The read falls 3 residues short of the CDR3 end, and the missing part is taken from the germline J gene. The chain employs TRBV20-1 and TRBJ2-2, with TRBD1 as a possible D gene (6 bases). The CDR3 has 17 amino acids. CDR1 DFQATT and CDR2 SNEGSKA come from the germline V gene (reference sequence). V lost 0 bases, J lost 4 bases, and 18 bases lay in between. Here the CDR3 reads CSARDFTGRFRTGELFF. Incomplete CDR3 DNA: TGCAGTGCTAGAGATTTCACAGGGCGCTTCCGCACCGGGGAG.

This clone showed up just a few times. Sequencing ends 3 residues short of the CDR3 end; the germline J gene provides the rest. The V call is TRBV7-9, the J call TRBJ1-3; D is perhaps TRBD1 (5 bases). This CDR3 spans 14 amino acids. The V gene lost 6 bases and the J gene lost 9 bases, with 18 bases spanning the gap. From germline, CDR1 is SEHNR and CDR2 FQNEAQ (reference sequence). The chain's CDR3 is CASRPWTEGSTIYF. The CDR3 bases that were read are TGTGCCAGCAGACCATGGACGGAGGGGAGCACC.

This clone was seen many times. Read sequence stops 3 residues before the CDR3 end, and the germline J gene provides the missing end. This chain links TRBV30 with TRBJ1-1, with D possibly being TRBD1 (6 bases). V lost 4 bases to trimming and J lost 3 bases, with 15 bases between them. Germline lookup yields CDR1 GTSNPN and CDR2 SVGIG (reference sequence). The CDR3 runs to 14 residues. The sequenced CDR3 bases are TGTGCCTGGATGTCAGGGGTCCCCTACACTGAA. Translating it yields CAWMSGVPYTE. The entire CDR3 protein reads CAWMSGVPYTEAFF.

The table lists this clone with many counts. The CDR3 end falls 3 residues outside the read, so it is completed with the germline J gene. The chain links TRBV18 to TRBJ2-5; 10 bases line up with TRBD2. Germline V gene data show CDR1 as KGHSH and CDR2 as LQKENI. V was clipped by 3 bases and J by 5 bases; unmatched bases: 6. The CDR3 totals 15 residues. Incomplete CDR3 DNA: TGTGCCAGCTCACCCCTAGCGGGAGAGGAGGAGACC. This codes for CASSPLAGEEET. The full CDR3 protein reads CASSPLAGEEETQYF.

The sample holds many counts of this clone. The CDR3 is cut off 3 residues early in the read; its end comes from the germline J gene. The chain carries TRBV5-1 and TRBJ2-2, with 10 nucleotides matching TRBD2. The length of the CDR3 is 16 residues. Looked up from germline, CDR1 is SGHRS and CDR2 is YFSETQ. Trimming at V came to 4 bases and at J to 1 base, leaving 4 bases not matched to a gene. The covered CDR3 bases are TGCGCCAGCAGCATGGGACTAGCGAGGAACACCGGGGAG. It yields the protein CASSMGLARNTGE. The whole CDR3 sequence is CASSMGLARNTGELFF.

This clone occurred a few times. Read coverage stops 3 residues before the CDR3 terminus; the germline J gene supplies the remainder. The chain employs TRBV5-8 and TRBJ2-7; D remains ambiguous. The CDR3 has 13 amino acids. The V end was cut by 1 base, the J end by 3 bases, with 8 bases between. Germline-derived CDR1 and CDR2 are SGHTS and YDEGEE. This CDR3 reads CASSLQANYEQYF. The sequenced part of the CDR3 DNA is TGTGCCAGCAGCTTGCAGGCGAACTACGAG.

This clone came up a few times. The read comes to an end 3 residues before the CDR3 does, leaving the germline J gene to fill in the end. The chain employs TRBV2 and TRBJ2-2; a possible D gene is TRBD1 (5 bases). Trimming cost V 3 bases and J 5 bases, with 10 bases left between them. This CDR3 region has 14 residues. CDR1 SNHLY and CDR2 FYNNEI come from the germline V gene. The sequenced CDR3 bases are TGTGCCAGCAGTGATTTCAGGGTTACCGGGGAG. Amino acid sequence: CASSDFRVTGE. The entire CDR3 is CASSDFRVTGELFF.

This clone was seen repeatedly, ten times or more. From the germline J gene comes the end of the CDR3, since the read stops 3 residues before it. The chain has TRBV18 and TRBJ2-1; 9 bases fit TRBD1. In germline, CDR1 is KGHSH, CDR2 LQKENI. V lost 0 bases to trimming and J lost 7 bases; unmatched junction nucleotides: 7. The CDR3 covers 16 residues. The CDR3 reads CASSPPDRGWNNEQFF. The part of the CDR3 DNA that was read is TGTGCCAGCTCACCACCAGACAGGGGGTGGAATAATGAG.

On this clone itself: The read stops 3 residues short of the end of the CDR3; the missing end is completed from the germline J gene. The V gene is TRBV2, the J gene TRBJ2-1; the match to TRBD2 covers 10 bases. The CDR3 extends over 17 amino acids. The V segment lost 4 bases and the J segment 0 bases; nucleotides outside the gene matches: 6. Germline V gene sequence: CDR1 SNHLY, CDR2 FYNNEI. The part of the CDR3 DNA that was read is TGTGCCAGCAGTGGAGATAGCGGGAGGAACTCCTACAATGAG. It specifies CASSGDSGRNSYNE. The complete CDR3 protein is CASSGDSGRNSYNEQFF.